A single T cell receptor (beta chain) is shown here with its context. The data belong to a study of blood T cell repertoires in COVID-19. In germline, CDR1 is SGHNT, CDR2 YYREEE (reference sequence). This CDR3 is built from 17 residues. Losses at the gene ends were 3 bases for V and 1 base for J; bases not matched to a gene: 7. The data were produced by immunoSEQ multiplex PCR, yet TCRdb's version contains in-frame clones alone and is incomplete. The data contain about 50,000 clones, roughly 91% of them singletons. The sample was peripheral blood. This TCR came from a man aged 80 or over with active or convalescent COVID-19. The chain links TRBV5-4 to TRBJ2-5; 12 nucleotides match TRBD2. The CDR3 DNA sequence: TGTGCCAGCAGCTCAGGGACTAGCGGGCTGCTCCAAGAGACCCAGTACTTC. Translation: CASSSGTSGLLQETQYF.